This TCR beta chain was sequenced for a study of blood T cell repertoires in COVID-19. Study as a whole: Whether acute or convalescent, the COVID-19 samples came from the United States, Italy and Spain. PBMCs, B-cell-depleted T cells, or T cells provided the cDNA or gDNA that made up the material.

Recovery among Cohort 3 donors was established by two negative PCRs, clearance, or symptom resolution. In the authors' methods: Amplified reference gene primers provided the basis for estimating nucleated cell counts. Method: immunoSEQ multiplex PCR; TCRdb's copy keeps in-frame clones and lacks some. For V, J and clone size, that table is used; D and trimming come from the DNA. The data contain over 200,000 clones, 70% to 90% of them seen just once; the ten biggest clones take up 9.5% to 14%. The TCR sequence derives from a man aged 25 to 45 who had recovered from COVID-19. Material for sequencing was PBMCs or T cells enriched from blood (not recorded which).

The CDR3 sequence: CASSFGGQHGYTF. CDR3 DNA: TGCGCCAGCAGCTTCGGGGGACAGCATGGCTACACCTTC. The chain couples TRBV5-1 to TRBJ1-2, with 7 bases fitting TRBD1. The germline V gene has CDR1 SGHRS and CDR2 YFSETQ. The CDR3 runs 13 residues. Unmatched junction bases numbered 4, after V lost 2 bases and J lost 6 bases.